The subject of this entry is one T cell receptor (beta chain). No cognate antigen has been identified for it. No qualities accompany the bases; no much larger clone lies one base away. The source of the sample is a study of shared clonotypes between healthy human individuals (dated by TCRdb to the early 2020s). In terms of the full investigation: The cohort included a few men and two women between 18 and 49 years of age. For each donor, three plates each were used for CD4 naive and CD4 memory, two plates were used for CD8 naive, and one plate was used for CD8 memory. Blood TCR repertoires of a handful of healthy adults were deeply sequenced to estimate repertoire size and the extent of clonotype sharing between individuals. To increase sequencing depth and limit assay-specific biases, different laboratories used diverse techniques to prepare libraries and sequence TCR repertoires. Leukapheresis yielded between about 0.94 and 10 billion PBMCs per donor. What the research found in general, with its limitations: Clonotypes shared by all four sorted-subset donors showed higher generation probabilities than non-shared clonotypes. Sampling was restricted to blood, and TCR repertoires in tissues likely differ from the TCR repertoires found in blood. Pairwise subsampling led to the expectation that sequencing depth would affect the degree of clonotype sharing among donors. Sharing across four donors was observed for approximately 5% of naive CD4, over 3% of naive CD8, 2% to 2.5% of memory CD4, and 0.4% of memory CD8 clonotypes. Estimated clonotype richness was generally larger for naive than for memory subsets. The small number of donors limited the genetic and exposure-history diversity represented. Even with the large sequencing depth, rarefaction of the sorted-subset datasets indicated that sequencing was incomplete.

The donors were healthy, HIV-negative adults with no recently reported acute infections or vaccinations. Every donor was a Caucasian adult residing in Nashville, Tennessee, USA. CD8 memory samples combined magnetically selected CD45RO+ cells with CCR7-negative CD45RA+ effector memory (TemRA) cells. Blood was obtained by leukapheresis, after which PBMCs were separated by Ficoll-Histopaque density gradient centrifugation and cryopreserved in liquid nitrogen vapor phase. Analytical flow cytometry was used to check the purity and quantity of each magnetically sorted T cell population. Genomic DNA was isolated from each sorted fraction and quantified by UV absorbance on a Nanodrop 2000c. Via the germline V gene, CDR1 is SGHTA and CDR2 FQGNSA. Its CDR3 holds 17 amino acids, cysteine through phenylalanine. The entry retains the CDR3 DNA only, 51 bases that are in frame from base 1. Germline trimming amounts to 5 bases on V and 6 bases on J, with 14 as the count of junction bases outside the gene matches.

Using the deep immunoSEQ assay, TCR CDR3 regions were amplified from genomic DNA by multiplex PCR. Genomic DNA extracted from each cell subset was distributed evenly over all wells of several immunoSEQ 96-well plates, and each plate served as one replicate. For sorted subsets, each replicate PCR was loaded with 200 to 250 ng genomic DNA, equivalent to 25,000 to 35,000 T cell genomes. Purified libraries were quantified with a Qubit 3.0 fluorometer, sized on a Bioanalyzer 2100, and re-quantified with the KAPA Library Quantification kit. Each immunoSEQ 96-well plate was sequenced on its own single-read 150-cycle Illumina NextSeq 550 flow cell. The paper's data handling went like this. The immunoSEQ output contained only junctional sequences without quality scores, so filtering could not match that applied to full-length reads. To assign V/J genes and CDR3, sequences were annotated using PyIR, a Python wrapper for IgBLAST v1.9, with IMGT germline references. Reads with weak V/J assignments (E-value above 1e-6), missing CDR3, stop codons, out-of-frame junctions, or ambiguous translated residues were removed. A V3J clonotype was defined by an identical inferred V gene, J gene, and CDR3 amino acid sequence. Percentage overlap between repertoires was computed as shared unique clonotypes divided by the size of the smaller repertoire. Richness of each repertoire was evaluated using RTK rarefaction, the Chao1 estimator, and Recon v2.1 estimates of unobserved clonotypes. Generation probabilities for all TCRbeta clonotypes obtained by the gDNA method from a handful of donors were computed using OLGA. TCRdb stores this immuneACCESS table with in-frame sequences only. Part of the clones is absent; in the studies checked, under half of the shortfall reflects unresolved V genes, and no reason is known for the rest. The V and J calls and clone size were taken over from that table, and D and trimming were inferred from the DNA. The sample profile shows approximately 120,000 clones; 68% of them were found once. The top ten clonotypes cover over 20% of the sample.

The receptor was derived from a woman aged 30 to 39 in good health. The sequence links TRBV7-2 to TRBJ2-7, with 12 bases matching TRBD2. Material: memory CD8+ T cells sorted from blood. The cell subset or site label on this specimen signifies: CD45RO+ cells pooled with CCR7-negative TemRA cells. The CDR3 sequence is CASSRGLAGLHLGEQYF. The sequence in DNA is TGTGCCAGCAGCCGGGGACTAGCGGGCCTACATCTCGGCGAGCAGTACTTC.